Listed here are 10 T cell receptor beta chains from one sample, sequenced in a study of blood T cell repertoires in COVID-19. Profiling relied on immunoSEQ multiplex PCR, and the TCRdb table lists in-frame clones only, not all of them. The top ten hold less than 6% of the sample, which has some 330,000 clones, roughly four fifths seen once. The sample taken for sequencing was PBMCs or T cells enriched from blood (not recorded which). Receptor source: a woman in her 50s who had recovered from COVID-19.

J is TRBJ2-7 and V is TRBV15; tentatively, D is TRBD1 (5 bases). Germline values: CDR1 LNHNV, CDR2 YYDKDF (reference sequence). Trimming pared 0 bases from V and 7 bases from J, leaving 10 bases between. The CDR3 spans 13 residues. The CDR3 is CATSRDLGAEQYF. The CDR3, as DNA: TGTGCCACCAGCAGAGATCTAGGGGCAGAGCAGTACTTC.

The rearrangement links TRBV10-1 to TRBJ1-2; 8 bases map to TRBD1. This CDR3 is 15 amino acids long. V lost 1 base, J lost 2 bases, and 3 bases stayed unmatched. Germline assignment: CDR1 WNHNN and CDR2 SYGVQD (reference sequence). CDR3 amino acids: CASSEYHRGNYGYTF. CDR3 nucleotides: TGCGCCAGCAGTGAGTACCACAGGGGGAACTATGGCTACACCTTC.

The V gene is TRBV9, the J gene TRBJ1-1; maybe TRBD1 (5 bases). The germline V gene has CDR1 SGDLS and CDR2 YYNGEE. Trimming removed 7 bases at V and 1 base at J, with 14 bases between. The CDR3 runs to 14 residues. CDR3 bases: TGTGCCAGCGCCTTATCAGGGCAGAACACTGAAGCTTTCTTT. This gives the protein CASALSGQNTEAFF.

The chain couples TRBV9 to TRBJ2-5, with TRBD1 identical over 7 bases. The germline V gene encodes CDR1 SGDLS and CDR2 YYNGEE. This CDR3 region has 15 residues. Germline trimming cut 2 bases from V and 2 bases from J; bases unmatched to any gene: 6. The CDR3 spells CASSVGQRIQETQYF. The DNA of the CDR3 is TGTGCCAGCAGCGTGGGACAGAGGATACAAGAGACCCAGTACTTC.

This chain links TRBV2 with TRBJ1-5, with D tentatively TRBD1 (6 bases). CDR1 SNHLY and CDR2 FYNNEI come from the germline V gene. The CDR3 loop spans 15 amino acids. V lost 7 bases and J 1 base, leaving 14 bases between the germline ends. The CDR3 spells CASTPRQVSNQPQHF. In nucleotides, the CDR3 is TGTGCCAGCACCCCGAGACAGGTCAGCAATCAGCCCCAGCATTTT.

DNA of the CDR3: TGTGCCAGCAGCGCTGTATACAATGAGCAGTTCTTC. Translated, it gives CASSAVYNEQFF. The rearrangement links TRBV9 to TRBJ2-1, with D uncertain. Germline V gene data show CDR1 as SGDLS and CDR2 as YYNGEE. The V end was cut by 3 bases, the J end by 4 bases, with 5 bases between. The CDR3 has 12 residues. The whole variable domain, remainder taken from reference TRBV9 and TRBJ2-1, is DSGVTQTPKHLITATGQRVTLRCSPRSGDLSVYWYQQSLDQGLQFLIQYYNGEERAKGNILERFSAQQFPDLHSELNLSSLELGDSALYFCASSAVYNEQFFGPGTRLTVL.

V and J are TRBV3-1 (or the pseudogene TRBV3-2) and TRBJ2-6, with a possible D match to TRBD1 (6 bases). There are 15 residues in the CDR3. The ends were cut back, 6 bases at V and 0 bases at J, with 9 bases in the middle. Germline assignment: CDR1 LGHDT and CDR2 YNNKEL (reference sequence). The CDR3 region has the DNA TGTGCCAGCAGGCCCAGGGGCTCTGGGGCCAACGTCCTGACTTTC. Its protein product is CASRPRGSGANVLTF.

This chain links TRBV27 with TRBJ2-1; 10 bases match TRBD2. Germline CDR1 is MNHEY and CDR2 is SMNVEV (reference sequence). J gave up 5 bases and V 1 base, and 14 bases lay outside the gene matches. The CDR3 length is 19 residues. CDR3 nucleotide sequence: TGTGCCAGCAGTTTATTTCTACGCCGGACTAGCGGAGTAAACAATGAGCAGTTCTTC. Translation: CASSLFLRRTSGVNNEQFF.

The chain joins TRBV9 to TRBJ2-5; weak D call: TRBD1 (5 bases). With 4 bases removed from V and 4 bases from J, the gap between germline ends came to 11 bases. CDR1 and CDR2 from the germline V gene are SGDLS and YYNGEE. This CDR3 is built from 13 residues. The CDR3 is CASSLQGVETQYF. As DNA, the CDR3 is TGTGCCAGCAGCTTGCAGGGTGTAGAGACCCAGTACTTC.

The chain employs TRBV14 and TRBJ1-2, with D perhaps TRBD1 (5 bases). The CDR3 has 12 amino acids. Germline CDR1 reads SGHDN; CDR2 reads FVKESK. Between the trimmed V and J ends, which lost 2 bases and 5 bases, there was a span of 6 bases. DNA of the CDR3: TGTGCCAGCAGCCAACAGGGATATGGCTACACCTTC. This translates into CASSQQGYGYTF.